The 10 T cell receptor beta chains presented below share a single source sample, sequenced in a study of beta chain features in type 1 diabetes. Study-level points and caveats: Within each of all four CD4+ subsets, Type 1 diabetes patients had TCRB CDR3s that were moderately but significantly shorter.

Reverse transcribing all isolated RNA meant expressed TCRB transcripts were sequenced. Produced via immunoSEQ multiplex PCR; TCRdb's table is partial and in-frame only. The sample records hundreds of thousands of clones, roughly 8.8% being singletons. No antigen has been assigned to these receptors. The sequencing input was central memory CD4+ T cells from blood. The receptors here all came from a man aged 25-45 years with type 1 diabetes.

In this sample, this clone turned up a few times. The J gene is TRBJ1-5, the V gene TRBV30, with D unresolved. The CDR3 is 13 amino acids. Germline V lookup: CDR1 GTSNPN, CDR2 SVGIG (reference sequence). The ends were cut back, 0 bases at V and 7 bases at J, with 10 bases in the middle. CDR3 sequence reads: CAWSVQREQPQHF. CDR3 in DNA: TGTGCCTGGAGTGTACAAAGGGAACAGCCCCAGCATTTT. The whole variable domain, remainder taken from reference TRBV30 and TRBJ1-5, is SQTIHQWPATLVQPVGSPLSLECTVEGTSNPNLYWYRQAAGRGLQLLFYSVGIGQISSEVPQNLSASRPQDRQFILSSKKLLLSDSGFYLCAWSVQREQPQHFGDGTRLSIL.

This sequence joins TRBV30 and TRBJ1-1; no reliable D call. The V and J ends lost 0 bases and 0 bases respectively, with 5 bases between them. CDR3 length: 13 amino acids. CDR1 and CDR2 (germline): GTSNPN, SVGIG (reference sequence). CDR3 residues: CAWSVDMNTEAFF. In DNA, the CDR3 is TGTGCCTGGAGTGTAGACATGAACACTGAAGCTTTCTTT.

CDR3 in DNA: TGTGCCAGCAGCTTTCAGTCAGGGGGCTCTAATCAGCCCCAGCATTTT. Its protein product is CASSFQSGGSNQPQHF. The chain uses TRBV5-5 and TRBJ1-5; 8 nucleotides line up with TRBD1. CDR1 is SGHKS, CDR2 YYEKEE, per germline (reference sequence). J gave up 4 bases and V 2 bases, and 8 bases lay outside the gene matches. The CDR3 runs 16 residues. Together with reference TRBV5-5 and TRBJ1-5, the CDR3 gives the full variable domain: DAGVTQSPTHLIKTRGQQVTLRCSPISGHKSVSWYQQVLGQGPQFIFQYYEKEERGRGNFPDRFSARQFPNYSSELNVNALLLGDSALYLCASSFQSGGSNQPQHFGDGTRLSIL.

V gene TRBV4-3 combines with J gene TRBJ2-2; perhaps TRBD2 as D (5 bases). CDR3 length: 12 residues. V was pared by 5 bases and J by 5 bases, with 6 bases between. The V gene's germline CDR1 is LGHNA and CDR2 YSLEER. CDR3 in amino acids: CASSSGTGELFF. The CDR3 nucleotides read TGCGCCAGCAGCTCGGGGACCGGGGAGCTGTTTTTT.

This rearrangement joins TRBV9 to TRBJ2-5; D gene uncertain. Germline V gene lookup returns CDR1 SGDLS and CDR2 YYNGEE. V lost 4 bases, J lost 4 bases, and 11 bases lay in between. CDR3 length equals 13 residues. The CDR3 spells CASSLGLGETQYF. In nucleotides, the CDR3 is TGTGCCAGCAGCCTTGGGTTGGGAGAGACCCAGTACTTC.

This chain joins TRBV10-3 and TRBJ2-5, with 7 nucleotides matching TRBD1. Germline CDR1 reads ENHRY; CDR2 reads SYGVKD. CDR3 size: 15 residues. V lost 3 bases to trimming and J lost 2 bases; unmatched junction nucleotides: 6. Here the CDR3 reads CAISDLPGQQETQYF. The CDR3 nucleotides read TGTGCCATCAGTGACCTCCCGGGACAGCAAGAGACCCAGTACTTC.

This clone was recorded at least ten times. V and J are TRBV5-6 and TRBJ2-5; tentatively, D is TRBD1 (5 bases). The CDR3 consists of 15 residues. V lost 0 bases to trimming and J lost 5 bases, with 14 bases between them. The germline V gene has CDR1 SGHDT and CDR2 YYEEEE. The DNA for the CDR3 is TGTGCCAGCAGCTTGGGAGCCGGCAGGGTGGAGACCCAGTACTTC. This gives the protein CASSLGAGRVETQYF.

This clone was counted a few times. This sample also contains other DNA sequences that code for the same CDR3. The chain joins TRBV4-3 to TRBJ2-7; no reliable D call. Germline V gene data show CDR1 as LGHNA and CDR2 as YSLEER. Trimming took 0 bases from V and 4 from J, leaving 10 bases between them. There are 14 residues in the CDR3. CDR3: CASSQDGTGYEQYF. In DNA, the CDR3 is TGCGCCAGCAGCCAAGATGGAACCGGGTACGAGCAGTACTTC.

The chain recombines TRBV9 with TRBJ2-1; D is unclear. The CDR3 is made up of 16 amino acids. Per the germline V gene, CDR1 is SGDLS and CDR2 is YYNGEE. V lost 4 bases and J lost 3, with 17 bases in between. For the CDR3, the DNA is TGTGCCAGCAGCCCCCTCTTATTGGGGAACTACAATGAGCAGTTCTTC. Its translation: CASSPLLLGNYNEQFF. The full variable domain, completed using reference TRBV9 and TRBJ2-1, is DSGVTQTPKHLITATGQRVTLRCSPRSGDLSVYWYQQSLDQGLQFLIQYYNGEERAKGNILERFSAQQFPDLHSELNLSSLELGDSALYFCASSPLLLGNYNEQFFGPGTRLTVL.

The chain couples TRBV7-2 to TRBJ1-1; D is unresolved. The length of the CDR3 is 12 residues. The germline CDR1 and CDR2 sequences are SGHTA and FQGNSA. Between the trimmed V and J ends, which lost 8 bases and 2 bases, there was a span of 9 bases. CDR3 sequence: CASGPANTEAFF. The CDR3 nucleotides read TGTGCCAGCGGGCCGGCCAACACTGAAGCTTTCTTT. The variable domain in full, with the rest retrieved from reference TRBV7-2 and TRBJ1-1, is GAGVSQSPSNKVTEKGKDVELRCDPISGHTALYWYRQSLGQGLEFLIYFQGNSAPDKSGLPSDRFSAERTGGSVSTLTIQRTQQEDSAVYLCASGPANTEAFFGQGTRLTVV.